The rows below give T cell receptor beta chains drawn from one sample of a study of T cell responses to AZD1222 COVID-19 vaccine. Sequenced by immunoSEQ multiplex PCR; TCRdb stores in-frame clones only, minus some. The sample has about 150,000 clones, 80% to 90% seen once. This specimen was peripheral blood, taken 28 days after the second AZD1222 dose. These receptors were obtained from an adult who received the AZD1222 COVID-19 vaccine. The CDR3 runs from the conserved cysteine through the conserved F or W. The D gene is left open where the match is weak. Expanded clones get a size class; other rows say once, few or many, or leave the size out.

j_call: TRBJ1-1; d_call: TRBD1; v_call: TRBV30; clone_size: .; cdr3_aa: CAWRSTGKGEAFF; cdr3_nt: TGTGCCTGGAGATCGACAGGGAAGGGGGAAGCTTTCTTT
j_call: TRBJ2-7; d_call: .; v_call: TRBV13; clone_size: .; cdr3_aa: CASSGTGTSAFYEQYF; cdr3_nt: TGTGCCAGCAGCGGCACCGGGACATCTGCTTTCTACGAGCAGTACTTC
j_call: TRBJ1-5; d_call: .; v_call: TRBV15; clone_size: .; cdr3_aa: CATTSGSAVQPQHF; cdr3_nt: TGTGCCACCACCTCCGGGAGCGCAGTGCAGCCCCAGCATTTT
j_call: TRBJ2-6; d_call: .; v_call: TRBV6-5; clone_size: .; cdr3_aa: CASSTRESGANVLTF; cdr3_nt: TGTGCCAGCAGCACCAGGGAATCTGGGGCCAACGTCCTGACTTTC
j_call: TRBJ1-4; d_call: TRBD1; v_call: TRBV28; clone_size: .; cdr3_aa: CASSITGGFIEKLFF; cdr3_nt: TGTGCCAGCAGTATCACAGGGGGCTTTATTGAAAAACTGTTTTTT
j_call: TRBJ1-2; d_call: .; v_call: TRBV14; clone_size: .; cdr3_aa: CASSQLGPSVGYTF; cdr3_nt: TGTGCCAGCAGCCAGCTAGGGCCTAGCGTGGGCTACACCTTC
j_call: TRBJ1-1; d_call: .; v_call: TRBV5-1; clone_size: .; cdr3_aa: CASSFTGLNTEAFF; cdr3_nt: TGCGCCAGCAGCTTCACAGGTTTAAACACTGAAGCTTTCTTT
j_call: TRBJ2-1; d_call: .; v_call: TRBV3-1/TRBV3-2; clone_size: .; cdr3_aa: CASSQCNEQFF; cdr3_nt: TGTGCCAGCAGCCAATGCAATGAGCAGTTCTTC
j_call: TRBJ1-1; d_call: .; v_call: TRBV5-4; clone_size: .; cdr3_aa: CASGRGMAEAFF; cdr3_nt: TGTGCCAGCGGAAGGGGGATGGCTGAAGCTTTCTTT
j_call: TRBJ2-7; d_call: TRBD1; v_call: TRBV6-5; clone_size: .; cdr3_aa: CASSSGQGFYEQYF; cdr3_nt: TGTGCCAGCAGTTCGGGACAGGGTTTCTACGAGCAGTACTTC
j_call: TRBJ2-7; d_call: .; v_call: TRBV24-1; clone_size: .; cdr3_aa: CATSEAGTPYEQYF; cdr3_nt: TGTGCCACCAGTGAGGCCGGGACACCCTACGAGCAGTACTTC
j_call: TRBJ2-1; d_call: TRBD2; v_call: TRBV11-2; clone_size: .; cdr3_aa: CASSPTGGGPYEQFF; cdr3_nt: TGTGCCAGCAGCCCGACCGGGGGAGGGCCCTATGAGCAGTTCTTC
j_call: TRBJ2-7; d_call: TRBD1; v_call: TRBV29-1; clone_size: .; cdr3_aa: CSVGTAYEQYF; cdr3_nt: TGCAGCGTCGGGACAGCCTACGAGCAGTACTTC
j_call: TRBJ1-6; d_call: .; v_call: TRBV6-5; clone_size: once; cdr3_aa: CASSYWQSAPLHF; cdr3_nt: TGTGCCAGCAGTTACTGGCAATCGGCACCCCTCCACTTT
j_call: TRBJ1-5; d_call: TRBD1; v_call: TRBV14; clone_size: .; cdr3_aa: CASSQTGTGGVSSNQPQHF; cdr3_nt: TGTGCCAGCAGCCAAACCGGGACAGGGGGCGTAAGTAGCAATCAGCCCCAGCATTTT
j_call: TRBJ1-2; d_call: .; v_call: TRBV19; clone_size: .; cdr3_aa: CASNNEGLSYTF; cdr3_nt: TGTGCCAGTAACAACGAGGGGTTGAGCTACACCTTC
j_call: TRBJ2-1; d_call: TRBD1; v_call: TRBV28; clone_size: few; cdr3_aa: CASGQGVDEQFF; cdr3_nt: TGTGCCTCGGGACAGGGGGTGGATGAGCAGTTCTTC
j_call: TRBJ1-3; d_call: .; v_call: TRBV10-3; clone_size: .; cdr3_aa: CAISDPVLSGNTIYF; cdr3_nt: TGTGCCATCAGTGATCCGGTGCTCTCTGGAAACACCATATATTTT
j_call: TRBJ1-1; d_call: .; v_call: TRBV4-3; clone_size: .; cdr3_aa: CASSQEGWSEAFF; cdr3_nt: TGCGCCAGCAGCCAAGAGGGGTGGTCTGAAGCTTTCTTT
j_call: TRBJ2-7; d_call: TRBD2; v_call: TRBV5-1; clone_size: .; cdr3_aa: CASRKTSGKTYEQYF; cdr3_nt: TGCGCCAGCAGGAAGACTAGCGGTAAAACCTACGAGCAGTACTTC
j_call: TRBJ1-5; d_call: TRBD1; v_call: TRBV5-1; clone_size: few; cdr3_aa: CASSLDGQGNQPQHF; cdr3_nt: TGCGCCAGCAGCTTGGATGGACAGGGTAATCAGCCCCAGCATTTT
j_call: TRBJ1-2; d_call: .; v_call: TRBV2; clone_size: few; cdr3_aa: CASSDTGFSYGYTF; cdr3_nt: TGTGCCAGCAGTGACACAGGGTTTAGCTATGGCTACACCTTC
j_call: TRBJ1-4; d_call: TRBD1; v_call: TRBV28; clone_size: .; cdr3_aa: CASSPGTVRREKLFF; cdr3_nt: TGTGCCAGCAGTCCCGGGACAGTGAGGAGGGAAAAACTGTTTTTT
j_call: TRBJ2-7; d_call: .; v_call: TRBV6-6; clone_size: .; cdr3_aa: CASGNDEQYF; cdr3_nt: TGTGCCAGCGGGAATGACGAGCAGTACTTC
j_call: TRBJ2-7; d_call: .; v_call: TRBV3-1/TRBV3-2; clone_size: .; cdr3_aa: CASSPSLGGIQYEQYF; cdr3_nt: TGTGCCAGCAGCCCCTCTCTAGGGGGGATCCAGTACGAGCAGTACTTC
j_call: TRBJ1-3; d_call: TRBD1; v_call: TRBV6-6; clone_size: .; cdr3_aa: CASSPDRGPDNAGNTIYF; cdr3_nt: TGTGCCAGCAGTCCGGACAGGGGGCCCGATAACGCTGGAAACACCATATATTTT